The 5 T cell receptor beta chains listed next were all sequenced from one sample in a study of cytomegalovirus exposure and HLA in healthy donors. Method: immunoSEQ multiplex PCR; TCRdb's copy keeps in-frame clones and lacks some. The sample lists more than 90,000 clones, roughly 88% seen once, with around 5.1% in the top ten. The sequenced sample consisted of PBMCs. The receptors here all came from a man aged 18 to 30 in good health and CMV-seronegative.

The genes are TRBV10-3 and TRBJ2-7; TRBD2 aligns across 7 bases. The J segment lost 0 bases and the V segment lost 7 bases, leaving 6 bases of the junction unmatched. Germline-derived CDR1 and CDR2 are ENHRY and SYGVKD. The CDR3 sequence is 14 residues long. The CDR3 DNA reads as TGTGCCATCACGACTAGCCCAGCCTCCTACGAGCAGTACTTC. Translating gives CAITTSPASYEQYF.

The rearrangement joins TRBV7-9 to TRBJ1-3, with D possibly TRBD1 on 5 matching bases. The CDR3 is 15 residues long. V lost 1 base, J lost 2 bases, and 9 bases lay in between. Germline CDR1 is SEHNR and CDR2 is FQNEAQ (reference sequence). This CDR3 reads CASSLGDRTGNTIYF. The DNA of the CDR3 is TGTGCCAGCAGCTTAGGAGACAGAACTGGAAACACCATATATTTT.

The chain combines TRBV14 with TRBJ1-2; TRBD1 matches 9 bases. The ends lost 4 bases at V and 4 bases at J; junction bases unmatched: 7. CDR3 length: 15 amino acids. The germline gives CDR1 SGHDN, CDR2 FVKESK. The CDR3 sequence is CASSPRDRDPYGYTF. As DNA, the CDR3 is TGTGCCAGCAGCCCCCGGGACAGGGACCCCTATGGCTACACCTTC.

About this clone: Its ends do not fully match the called genes, so a read error is possible. This chain uses TRBV5-5 with TRBJ2-7, with 11 bases that match TRBD2. The CDR3 consists of 15 residues. Per germline, CDR1 SGHKS and CDR2 YYEKEE (reference sequence). CDR3: CAGSLGTSGIYEQYF. For the CDR3, the DNA is TGTGCCGGCAGCTTGGGGACTAGCGGTATCTACGAGCAGTACTTC.

The chain joins TRBV6-5 to TRBJ2-3, with TRBD2 matching over 7 bases. After removal of 8 bases from V and 1 base from J, the junction contained 6 bases not matched to a gene. CDR1 and CDR2 (germline): MNHEY, SVGAGI. CDR3 length: 14 residues. CDR3 coding DNA: TGTGCCAGCTCGGGGGGAGTAGGCACAGATACGCAGTATTTT. It is translated as CASSGGVGTDTQYF.